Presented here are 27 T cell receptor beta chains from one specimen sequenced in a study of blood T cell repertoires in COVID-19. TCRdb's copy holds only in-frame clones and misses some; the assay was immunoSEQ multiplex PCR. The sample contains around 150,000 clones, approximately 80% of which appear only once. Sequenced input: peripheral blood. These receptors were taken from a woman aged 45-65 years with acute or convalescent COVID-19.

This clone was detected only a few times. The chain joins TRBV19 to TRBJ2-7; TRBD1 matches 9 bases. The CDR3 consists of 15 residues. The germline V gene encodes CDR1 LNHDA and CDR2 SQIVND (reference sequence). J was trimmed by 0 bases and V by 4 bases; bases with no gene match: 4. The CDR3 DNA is TGTGCCAGTAGTAAGGACAGGGGAGACTCCTACGAGCAGTACTTC. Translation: CASSKDRGDSYEQYF.

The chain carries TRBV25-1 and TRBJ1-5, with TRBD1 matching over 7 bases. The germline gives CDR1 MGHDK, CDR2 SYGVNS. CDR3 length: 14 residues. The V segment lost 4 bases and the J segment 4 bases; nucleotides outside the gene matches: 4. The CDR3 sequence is CASSGGQANQPQHF. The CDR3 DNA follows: TGTGCCAGCAGTGGCGGACAGGCGAATCAGCCCCAGCATTTT.

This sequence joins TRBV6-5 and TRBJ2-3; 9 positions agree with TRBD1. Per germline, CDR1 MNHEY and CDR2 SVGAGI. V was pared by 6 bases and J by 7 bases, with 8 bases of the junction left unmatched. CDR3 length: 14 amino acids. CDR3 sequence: CASRSGTGTNTQYF. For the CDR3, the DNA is TGTGCCAGCAGATCCGGGACAGGGACGAATACGCAGTATTTT.

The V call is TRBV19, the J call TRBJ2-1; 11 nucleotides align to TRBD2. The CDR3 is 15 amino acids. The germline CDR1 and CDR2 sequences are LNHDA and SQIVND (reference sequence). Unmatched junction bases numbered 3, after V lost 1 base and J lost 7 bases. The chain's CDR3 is CASSIVLAGDNEQFF. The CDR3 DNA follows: TGTGCCAGTAGTATAGTACTAGCGGGGGATAATGAGCAGTTCTTC.

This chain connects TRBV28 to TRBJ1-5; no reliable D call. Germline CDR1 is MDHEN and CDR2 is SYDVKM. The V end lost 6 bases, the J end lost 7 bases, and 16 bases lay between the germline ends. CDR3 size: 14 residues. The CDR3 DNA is TGTGCCAGCAGACTTACCCAGGTATTCCAGCCCCAGCATTTT. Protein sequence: CASRLTQVFQPQHF.

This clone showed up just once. DNA of the CDR3: TGCGCCAGCAGCGGCGGGACAGGGGGACAGCCCCAGCATTTT. Protein sequence: CASSGGTGGQPQHF. The V and J genes are TRBV5-1 and TRBJ1-5; 11 bases map to TRBD1. The CDR3 is 14 residues long. Germline V gene lookup returns CDR1 SGHRS and CDR2 YFSETQ. Trimming at V came to 4 bases and at J to 7 bases, leaving 4 bases not matched to a gene.

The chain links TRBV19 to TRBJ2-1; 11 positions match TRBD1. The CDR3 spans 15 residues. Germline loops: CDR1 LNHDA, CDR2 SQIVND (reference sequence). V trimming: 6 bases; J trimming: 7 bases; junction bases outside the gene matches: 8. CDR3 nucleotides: TGTGCCAGTAGCATGACCGGGACAGGGGGTAATGAGCAGTTCTTC. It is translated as CASSMTGTGGNEQFF.

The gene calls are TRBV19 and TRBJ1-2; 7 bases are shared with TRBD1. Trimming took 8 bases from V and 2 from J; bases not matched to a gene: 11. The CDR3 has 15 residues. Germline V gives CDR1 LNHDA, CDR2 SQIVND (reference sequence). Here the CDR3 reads CASRTASGQNYGYTF. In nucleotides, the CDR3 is TGTGCCAGTCGAACTGCTTCGGGACAGAACTATGGCTACACCTTC. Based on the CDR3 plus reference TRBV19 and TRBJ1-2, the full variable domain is DGGITQSPKYLFRKEGQNVTLSCEQNLNHDAMYWYRQDPGQGLRLIYYSQIVNDFQKGDIAEGYSVSREKKESFPLTVTSAQKNPTAFYLCASRTASGQNYGYTFGSGTRLTVV.

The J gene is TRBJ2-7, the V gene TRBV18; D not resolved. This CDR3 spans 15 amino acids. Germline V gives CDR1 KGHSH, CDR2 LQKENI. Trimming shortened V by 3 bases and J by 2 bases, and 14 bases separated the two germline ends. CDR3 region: CASSPSQRSTYEQYF. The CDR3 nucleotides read TGTGCCAGCTCACCTTCGCAGAGGTCGACCTACGAGCAGTACTTC.

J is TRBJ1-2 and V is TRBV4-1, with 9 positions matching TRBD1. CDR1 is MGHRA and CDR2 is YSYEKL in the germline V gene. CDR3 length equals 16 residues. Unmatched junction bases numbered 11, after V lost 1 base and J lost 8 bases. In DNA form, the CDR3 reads TGCGCCAGCAGCCAAGGGGACAGGGAATTTTCTGACGGCTACACCTTC. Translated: CASSQGDREFSDGYTF.

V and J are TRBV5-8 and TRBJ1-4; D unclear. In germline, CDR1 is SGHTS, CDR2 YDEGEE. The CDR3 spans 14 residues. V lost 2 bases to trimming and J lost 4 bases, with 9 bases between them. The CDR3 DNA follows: TGTGCCAGCAGCTTCACCGGGATTAATGAAAAACTGTTTTTT. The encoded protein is CASSFTGINEKLFF.

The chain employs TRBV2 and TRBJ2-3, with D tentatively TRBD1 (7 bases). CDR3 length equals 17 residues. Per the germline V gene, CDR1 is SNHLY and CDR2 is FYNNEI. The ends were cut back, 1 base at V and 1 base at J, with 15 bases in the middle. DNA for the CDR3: TGTGCCAGCAGTGAAGGGCGTCGGGGGACAGGCACAGATACGCAGTATTTT. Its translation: CASSEGRRGTGTDTQYF.

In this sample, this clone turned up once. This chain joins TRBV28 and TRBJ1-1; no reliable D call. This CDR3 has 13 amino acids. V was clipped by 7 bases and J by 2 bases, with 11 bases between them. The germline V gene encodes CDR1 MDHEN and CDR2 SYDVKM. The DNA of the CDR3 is TGTGCCAGCACCATTACCCTAAACACTGAAGCTTTCTTT. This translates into CASTITLNTEAFF.

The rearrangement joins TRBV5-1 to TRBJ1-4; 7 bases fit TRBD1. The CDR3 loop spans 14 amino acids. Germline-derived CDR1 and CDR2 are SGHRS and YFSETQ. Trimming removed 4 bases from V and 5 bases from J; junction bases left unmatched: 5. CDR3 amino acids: CASSTGTVNEKLFF. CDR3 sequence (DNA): TGCGCCAGCAGCACCGGGACAGTAAATGAAAAACTGTTTTTT.

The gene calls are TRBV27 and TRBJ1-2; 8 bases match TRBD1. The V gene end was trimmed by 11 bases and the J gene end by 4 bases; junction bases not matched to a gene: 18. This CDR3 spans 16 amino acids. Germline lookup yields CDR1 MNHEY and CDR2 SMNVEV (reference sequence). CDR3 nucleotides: TGTGCCGGTTTTAGGGGACTACAGGGGGAACCCTATGGCTACACCTTC. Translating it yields CAGFRGLQGEPYGYTF.

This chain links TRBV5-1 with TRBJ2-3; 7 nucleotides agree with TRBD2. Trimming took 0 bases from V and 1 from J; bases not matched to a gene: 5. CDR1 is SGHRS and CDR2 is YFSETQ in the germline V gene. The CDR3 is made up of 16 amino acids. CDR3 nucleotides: TGCGCCAGCAGCTTGGAAGGCGGGGGACGCACAGATACGCAGTATTTT. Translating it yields CASSLEGGGRTDTQYF.

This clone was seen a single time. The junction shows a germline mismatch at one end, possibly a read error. The CDR3, as DNA: TGTGCCAGCAGCCAGGACCTCAGGGTCGTCGAAAAATTT. This sequence encodes CASSQDLRVVEKF. The chain combines TRBV4-2 with TRBJ1-1; TRBD1 might be the D (5 bases). CDR3 length equals 13 residues. Germline V lookup: CDR1 LGHNA, CDR2 YNFKEQ.

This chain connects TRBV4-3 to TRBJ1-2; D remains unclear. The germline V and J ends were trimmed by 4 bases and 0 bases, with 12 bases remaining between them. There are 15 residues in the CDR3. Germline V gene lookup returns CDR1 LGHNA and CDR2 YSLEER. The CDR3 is CASSPQRVTNYGYTF. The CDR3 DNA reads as TGCGCCAGCAGCCCCCAGCGGGTTACTAACTATGGCTACACCTTC.

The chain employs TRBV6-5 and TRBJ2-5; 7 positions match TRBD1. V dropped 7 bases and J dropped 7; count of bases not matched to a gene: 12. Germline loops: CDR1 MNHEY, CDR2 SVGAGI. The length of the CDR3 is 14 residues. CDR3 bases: TGTGCCAGCATCCCCGACAGGGCCGGCGGGACCCAGTACTTC. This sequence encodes CASIPDRAGGTQYF.

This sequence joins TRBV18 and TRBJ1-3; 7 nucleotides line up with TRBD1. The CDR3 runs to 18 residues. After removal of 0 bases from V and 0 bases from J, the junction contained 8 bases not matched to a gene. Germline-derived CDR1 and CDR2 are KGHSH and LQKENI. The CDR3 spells CASSPPLQGVLSGNTIYF. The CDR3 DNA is TGTGCCAGCTCACCACCCCTGCAGGGGGTTCTCTCTGGAAACACCATATATTTT.

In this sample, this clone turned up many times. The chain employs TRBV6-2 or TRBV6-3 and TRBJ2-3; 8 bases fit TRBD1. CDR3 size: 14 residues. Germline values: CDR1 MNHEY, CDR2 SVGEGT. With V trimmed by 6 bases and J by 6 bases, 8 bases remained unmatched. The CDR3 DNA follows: TGTGCCAGCAGCCGGACAGGGCCCACGGATACGCAGTATTTT. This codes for CASSRTGPTDTQYF.

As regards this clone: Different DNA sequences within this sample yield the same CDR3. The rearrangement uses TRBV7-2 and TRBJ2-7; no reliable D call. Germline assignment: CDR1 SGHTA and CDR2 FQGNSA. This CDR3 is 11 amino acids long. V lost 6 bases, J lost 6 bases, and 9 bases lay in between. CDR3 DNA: TGTGCCAGCAGTCTCCGGTCCGAGCAGTACTTC. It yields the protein CASSLRSEQYF. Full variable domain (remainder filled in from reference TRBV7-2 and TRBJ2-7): GAGVSQSPSNKVTEKGKDVELRCDPISGHTALYWYRQSLGQGLEFLIYFQGNSAPDKSGLPSDRFSAERTGGSVSTLTIQRTQQEDSAVYLCASSLRSEQYFGPGTRLTVT.

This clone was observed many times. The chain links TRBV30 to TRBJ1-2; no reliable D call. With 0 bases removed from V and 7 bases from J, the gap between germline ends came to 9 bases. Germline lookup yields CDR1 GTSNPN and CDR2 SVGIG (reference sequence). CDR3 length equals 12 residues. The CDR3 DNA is TGTGCCTGGAGTGTACGGGGTGGTGGCTACACCTTC. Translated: CAWSVRGGGYTF. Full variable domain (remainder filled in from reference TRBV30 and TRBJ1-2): SQTIHQWPATLVQPVGSPLSLECTVEGTSNPNLYWYRQAAGRGLQLLFYSVGIGQISSEVPQNLSASRPQDRQFILSSKKLLLSDSGFYLCAWSVRGGGYTFGSGTRLTVV.

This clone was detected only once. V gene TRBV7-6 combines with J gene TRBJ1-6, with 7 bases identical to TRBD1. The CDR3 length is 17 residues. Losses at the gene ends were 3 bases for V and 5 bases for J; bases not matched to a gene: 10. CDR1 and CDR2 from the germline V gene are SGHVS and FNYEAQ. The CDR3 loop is CASSFTSGTVNNSPLHF. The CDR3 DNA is TGTGCCAGCAGCTTTACCTCCGGGACAGTCAATAATTCACCCCTCCACTTT.

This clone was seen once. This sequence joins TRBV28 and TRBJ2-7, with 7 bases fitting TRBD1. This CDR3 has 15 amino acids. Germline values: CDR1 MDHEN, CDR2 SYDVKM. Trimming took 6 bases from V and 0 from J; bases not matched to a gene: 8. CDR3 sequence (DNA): TGTGCCAGCAGCACTCCACAGGGGCTCTCCTACGAGCAGTACTTC. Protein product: CASSTPQGLSYEQYF.

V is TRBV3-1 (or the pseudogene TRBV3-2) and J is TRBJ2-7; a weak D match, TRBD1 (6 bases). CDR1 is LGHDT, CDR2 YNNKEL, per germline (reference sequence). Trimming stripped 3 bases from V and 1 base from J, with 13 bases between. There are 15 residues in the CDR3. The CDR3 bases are TGTGCCAGCAGCCAGAATCGGGACATATCCTACGAGCAGTACTTC. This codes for CASSQNRDISYEQYF.

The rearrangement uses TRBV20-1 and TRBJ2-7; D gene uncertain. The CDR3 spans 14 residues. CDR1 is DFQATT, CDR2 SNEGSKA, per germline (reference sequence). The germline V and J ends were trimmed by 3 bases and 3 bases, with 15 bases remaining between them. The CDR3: CSASPARLDYEQYF. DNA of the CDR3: TGCAGTGCTAGTCCCGCCAGGCTGGACTACGAGCAGTACTTC.